These 28 T cell receptor beta chains were all obtained from the same sample, sequenced in a study of T cells in Graves' hyperthyroidism and ophthalmopathy. Amplified TCR beta CDR3 regions derived from RNA transcripts. RT-PCR in the first round (using the HTBI primer set) targeted the TCR CDR3. TCRdb analysed the multiplex PCR reads with MiXCR anew, one entry per CDR3 protein. Of hundreds of thousands of distinct CDR3 sequences in the sample, about 14% were seen once. The sequencing input was blood. The receptors come from a woman aged 40 to 49 with Graves' ophthalmopathy.

Ten or more counts support this clonotype. V is TRBV28 and J is TRBJ1-5; 7 nucleotides agree with TRBD1. Per germline, CDR1 MDHEN and CDR2 SYDVKM. The length of the CDR3 is 14 residues. J lost 7 bases, V lost 6 bases, and 9 bases had no gene match. DNA of the CDR3: TGTGCCAGCAGCCCAAGTCCAGGGGGGCAGCCCCAGCATTTT. Translating gives CASSPSPGGQPQHF.

At least ten counts were recorded for this clonotype. The chain uses TRBV20-1 and TRBJ2-7; 7 bases line up with TRBD2. V lost 0 bases, J lost 4 bases, and 9 bases stayed unmatched. CDR1 and CDR2 (germline): DFQATT, SNEGSKA (reference sequence). The CDR3 covers 15 residues. The DNA for the CDR3 is TGCAGTGCTAGAGATCAACTAGCGTCCAAGTACGAGCAGTACTTC. Translating gives CSARDQLASKYEQYF.

The V gene is TRBV29-1, the J gene TRBJ2-5; D may correspond to TRBD1 or TRBD2 (6 bases each). CDR3 length: 14 residues. V was shortened by 7 bases and J by 4 bases, with 19 bases between the two germline ends. CDR1 SQVTM and CDR2 ANQGSEA come from the germline V gene. In nucleotides, the CDR3 is TGCAGCGGCGCGGGACATACCGCGGGAGAGACCCAGTACTTC. Protein: CSGAGHTAGETQYF. Variable domain in full (rest from reference TRBV29-1 and TRBJ2-5): SAVISQKPSRDICQRGTSLTIQCQVDSQVTMMFWYRQQPGQSLTLIATANQGSEATYESGFVIDKFPISRPNLTFSTLTVSNMSPEDSSIYLCSGAGHTAGETQYFGPGTRLLVL.

J is TRBJ2-7 and V is TRBV2; D might be TRBD1 (6 bases). V lost 5 bases and J 2 bases, leaving 16 bases between the germline ends. The CDR3 covers 15 residues. Germline CDR1 SNHLY, CDR2 FYNNEI. The CDR3, as DNA: TGTGCCAGCAGTACCTCGGGCAGGGGAGCCTACGAGCAGTACTTC. This codes for CASSTSGRGAYEQYF.

This clonotype was seen at least ten times. CDR3 sequence: CASTPSSGKRNTEAFF. The CDR3 bases are TGTGCCAGCACCCCGAGCTCGGGGAAACGGAACACTGAAGCTTTCTTT. This chain links TRBV12-3 or TRBV12-4 with TRBJ1-1; no clear D gene. The CDR3 contains 16 residues. The V and J ends lost 7 bases and 1 base respectively, with 19 bases between them.

This clonotype appeared many times. The genes are TRBV7-3 and TRBJ2-2; TRBD2 aligns across 8 bases. The ends lost 7 bases at V and 5 bases at J; junction bases unmatched: 6. The CDR3 has 14 amino acids. Germline CDR1 and CDR2: SGHTA and FQGTGA. The CDR3 sequence is CASTVGLETGELFF. The CDR3 DNA sequence: TGTGCCAGCACTGTGGGACTAGAGACCGGGGAGCTGTTTTTT.

The chain has TRBV20-1 and TRBJ2-7; maybe TRBD2 (6 bases). Germline CDR1 reads DFQATT; CDR2 reads SNEGSKA (reference sequence). V lost 3 bases and J 5 bases, leaving 14 bases between the germline ends. This CDR3 has 13 residues. Here the CDR3 DNA reads TGCAGTGCTAGCCCCGGGAGCCAGGACGAGCAGTACTTC. The encoded protein is CSASPGSQDEQYF.

This clonotype was counted at least ten times. The J gene is TRBJ1-5, the V gene TRBV30, with a possible D match to TRBD1 (5 bases). Germline loops: CDR1 GTSNPN, CDR2 SVGIG (reference sequence). The germline V and J ends were trimmed by 2 bases and 2 bases, with 10 bases remaining between them. This CDR3 is 14 amino acids long. The CDR3: CAWSRGAGNQPQHF. In DNA, the CDR3 is TGTGCCTGGAGTAGAGGGGCAGGCAATCAGCCCCAGCATTTT.

Many counts were recorded for this clonotype. J is TRBJ2-7 and V is TRBV11-2; a possible D gene is TRBD2 (5 bases). The CDR3 is 14 residues long. Germline-derived CDR1 and CDR2 are SGHAT and FQNNGV. Trimming left V 5 bases short and J 4 bases short, with 15 bases between. In DNA form, the CDR3 reads TGTGCCAGCAGCCCTTCTAGCAGATCTTACGAGCAGTACTTC. It yields the protein CASSPSSRSYEQYF.

This clonotype has only a few counts. The chain links TRBV30 to TRBJ1-5; D call uncertain. V shed 2 bases and J shed 6 bases, with 11 bases lying between them. CDR1 is GTSNPN, CDR2 SVGIG, per germline (reference sequence). The CDR3 extends over 13 amino acids. The CDR3 protein is CAWSQGMGQPQHF. CDR3 nucleotide sequence: TGTGCCTGGAGTCAAGGGATGGGTCAGCCCCAGCATTTT.

This clonotype occurred a few times. The chain combines TRBV11-2 with TRBJ1-3, with TRBD1 matching 8 bases. Trimming removed 5 bases from V and 3 bases from J; junction bases left unmatched: 3. Germline CDR1 reads SGHAT; CDR2 reads FQNNGV. This CDR3 contains 14 residues. This chain's CDR3 is CASSATGDGNTIYF. Here the CDR3 DNA reads TGTGCCAGCAGCGCGACAGGGGATGGAAACACCATATATTTT.

This clonotype was seen many times. The chain joins TRBV28 to TRBJ1-1, with a possible D match to TRBD1 (6 bases). The CDR3 runs to 12 residues. CDR1 is MDHEN, CDR2 SYDVKM, per germline. V gave up 10 bases and J gave up 4 bases, with 13 bases separating them. CDR3 nucleotide sequence: TGTGCCACCCGAAACAGGGTCACTGAAGCTTTCTTT. It is translated as CATRNRVTEAFF.

This clonotype was picked up a small number of times. The chain joins TRBV28 to TRBJ2-4; TRBD2 matches 9 bases. CDR3 length equals 16 residues. Per the germline V gene, CDR1 is MDHEN and CDR2 is SYDVKM. The V gene end was trimmed by 6 bases and the J gene end by 1 base; junction bases not matched to a gene: 7. The CDR3 DNA follows: TGTGCCAGCAGCCGGACTAGCGAGAGGGCCAAAAACATTCAGTACTTC. Its translation is CASSRTSERAKNIQYF.

Ten or more counts support this clonotype. The chain is built from TRBV7-6 and TRBJ1-5; the D is unclear. CDR1 is SGHVS, CDR2 FNYEAQ, per germline. The CDR3 consists of 13 residues. The ends were cut back, 6 bases at V and 7 bases at J, with 13 bases in the middle. The CDR3 here is CASSPGFLQPQHF. CDR3 bases: TGTGCCAGCAGTCCAGGTTTTTTGCAGCCCCAGCATTTT. Full variable domain (outside the CDR3, taken from reference TRBV7-6 and TRBJ1-5): GAGVSQSPRYKVTKRGQDVALRCDPISGHVSLYWYRQALGQGPEFLTYFNYEAQQDKSGLPNDRFSAERPEGSISTLTIQRTEQRDSAMYRCASSPGFLQPQHFGDGTRLSIL.

This clonotype has at least ten counts. V is TRBV6-1 and J is TRBJ1-5; no clear D gene. CDR3 size: 13 residues. Trimming stripped 6 bases from V and 11 bases from J, with 17 bases between. Germline V gives CDR1 MNHNS, CDR2 SASEGT. CDR3 coding DNA: TGTGCCAGCAGCGTCCAGGAGGGAACGGCCCAGCATTTT. Translation gives CASSVQEGTAQHF.

This clonotype has just one count. This may arise from a read error, as a much more abundant clone is one base away. V is TRBV27 and J is TRBJ1-2; D is undetermined. Trimming shortened V by 7 bases and J by 0 bases, and 18 bases separated the two germline ends. Germline lookup yields CDR1 MNHEY and CDR2 SMNVEV (reference sequence). The CDR3 has 16 residues. The CDR3 region has the DNA TGTGCCAGCAATTTTACGGCCGGACCAGCTAACTATGGCTACACCTTC. Translating it yields CASNFTAGPANYGYTF.

The chain has TRBV20-1 and TRBJ2-5; no firm D call. There are 11 residues in the CDR3. Germline V gene sequence: CDR1 DFQATT, CDR2 SNEGSKA (reference sequence). V lost 4 bases to trimming and J lost 5 bases, with 8 bases between them. The DNA for the CDR3 is TGCAGTGCTACCTCGAGGGAGACCCAGTACTTC. Translation: CSATSRETQYF.

For the CDR3, the DNA is TGTGCCAGCAGCCAAGAGGACGGGGCTTACTATGGCTACACCTTC. It codes for CASSQEDGAYYGYTF. V gene TRBV3-1 combines with J gene TRBJ1-2; D possibly corresponds to TRBD1 (5 bases). Trimming cost V 0 bases and J 3 bases, with 11 bases left between them. CDR3 length equals 15 residues. The germline V gene has CDR1 LGHDT and CDR2 YNNKEL (reference sequence).

This chain uses TRBV28 with TRBJ1-5; D ambiguous. Trimming left V 3 bases short and J 6 bases short, with 6 bases between. The CDR3 totals 12 residues. Germline V gene data show CDR1 as MDHEN and CDR2 as SYDVKM. This chain's CDR3 is CASSLGFQPQHF. CDR3 nucleotides: TGTGCCAGCAGTTTGGGGTTTCAGCCCCAGCATTTT.

Ten or more counts support this clonotype. The CDR3 here is CASSYRSGSGNTIYF. As DNA, the CDR3 is TGTGCCAGCAGTTATAGGAGTGGCTCTGGAAACACCATATATTTT. The chain carries TRBV6-5 and TRBJ1-3; unclear D gene. Between the trimmed V and J ends, which lost 3 bases and 0 bases, there was a span of 9 bases. The germline gives CDR1 MNHEY, CDR2 SVGAGI. This CDR3 contains 15 residues.

This clonotype appeared many times. The CDR3 is CASSLGTGTGETQYF. In DNA, the CDR3 is TGTGCCAGCAGTTTAGGGACAGGGACTGGAGAGACCCAGTACTTC. The chain joins TRBV12-3 or TRBV12-4 to TRBJ2-5; 8 bases are shared with TRBD1. The CDR3 covers 15 residues. Germline trimming cut 1 base from V and 4 bases from J; bases unmatched to any gene: 5.

This clonotype was recorded at least ten times. The chain has TRBV12-3 or TRBV12-4 and TRBJ1-5; D not certain. The CDR3 is 14 amino acids. V lost 5 bases and J 1 base, leaving 9 bases between the germline ends. In nucleotides, the CDR3 is TGTGCCAGCAGTATGGGAGTGAGCAATCAGCCCCAGCATTTT. Its translation is CASSMGVSNQPQHF.

This clonotype was counted many times. The chain joins TRBV2 to TRBJ2-5; possible D gene TRBD2, 5 bases. The germline V and J ends were trimmed by 11 bases and 5 bases, with 18 bases remaining between them. Germline CDR1 SNHLY, CDR2 FYNNEI. The CDR3 sequence is 13 residues long. The CDR3 protein is CAGGRGVGETQYF. DNA for the CDR3: TGTGCCGGAGGACGGGGTGTCGGGGAGACCCAGTACTTC.

The J gene is TRBJ2-1, the V gene TRBV6-1, with 8 bases that match TRBD2. Germline V gives CDR1 MNHNS, CDR2 SASEGT. Unmatched junction bases numbered 4, after V lost 7 bases and J lost 5 bases. The CDR3 spans 13 residues. The CDR3 reads CASMELADNEQFF. CDR3 in DNA: TGTGCCAGCATGGAACTAGCGGACAATGAGCAGTTCTTC.

This clonotype has more than one count but fewer than ten. The CDR3 here is CASSQVPPKPNSNQPQHF. The CDR3 coding sequence is TGTGCCAGCAGCCAAGTCCCCCCGAAACCCAATAGCAATCAGCCCCAGCATTTT. The chain combines TRBV3-1 with TRBJ1-5; D not resolved. V lost 1 base and J 0 bases, leaving 16 bases between the germline ends. CDR3 length: 18 amino acids. Germline V gives CDR1 LGHDT, CDR2 YNNKEL (reference sequence).

This chain links TRBV6-2 or TRBV6-3 with TRBJ2-7; perhaps TRBD2 as D (5 bases). V gave up 6 bases and J gave up 2 bases, with 11 bases separating them. The length of the CDR3 is 13 residues. Germline V gives CDR1 MNHEY, CDR2 SVGEGT. In nucleotides, the CDR3 is TGTGCCAGCAGATCCCCCGGGGCCTACGAGCAGTACTTC. Protein: CASRSPGAYEQYF.

The table lists this clonotype with many counts. This chain links TRBV27 with TRBJ2-5; 9 bases align to TRBD2. The CDR3 has 16 amino acids. The germline V gene encodes CDR1 MNHEY and CDR2 SMNVEV (reference sequence). V shed 5 bases and J 1 base; nucleotides not matched to a gene: 8. The CDR3 is CASSPIAGVGQETQYF. The CDR3 DNA sequence: TGTGCCAGCAGTCCGATAGCGGGAGTGGGCCAAGAGACCCAGTACTTC.

V gene TRBV2 combines with J gene TRBJ2-3, with TRBD2 matching 15 bases. Looked up from germline, CDR1 is SNHLY and CDR2 is FYNNEI. The length of the CDR3 is 20 residues. The junction had 13 bases not matched to a gene; V was cut back by 2 bases and J by 4 bases. CDR3 in DNA: TGTGCCAGCAGTGAAACCCCCGGGACTAGCGGGAGGTTGACATCAGATACGCAGTATTTT. This codes for CASSETPGTSGRLTSDTQYF.